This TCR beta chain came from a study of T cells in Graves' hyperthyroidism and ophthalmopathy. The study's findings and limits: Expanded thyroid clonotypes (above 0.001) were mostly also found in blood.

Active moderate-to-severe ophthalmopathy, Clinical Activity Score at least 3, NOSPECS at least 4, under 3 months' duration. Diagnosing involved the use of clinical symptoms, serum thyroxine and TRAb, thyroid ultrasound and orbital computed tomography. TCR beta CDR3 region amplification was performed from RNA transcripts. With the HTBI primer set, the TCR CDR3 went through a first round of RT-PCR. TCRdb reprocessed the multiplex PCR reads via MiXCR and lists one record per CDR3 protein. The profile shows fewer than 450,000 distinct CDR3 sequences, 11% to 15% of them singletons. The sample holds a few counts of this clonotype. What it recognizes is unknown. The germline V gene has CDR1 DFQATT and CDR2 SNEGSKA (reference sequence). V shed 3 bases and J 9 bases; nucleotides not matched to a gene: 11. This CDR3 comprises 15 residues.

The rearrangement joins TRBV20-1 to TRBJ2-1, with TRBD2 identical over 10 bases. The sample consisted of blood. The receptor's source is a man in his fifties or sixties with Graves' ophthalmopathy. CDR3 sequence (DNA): TGCAGTGCTAGTATTGCCTCGAGCGGGAGGGGTGAGCAGTTCTTC. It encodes CSASIASSGRGEQFF.